These 4 T cell receptor beta chains were sequenced from one sample in a study of cytomegalovirus exposure and HLA in healthy donors. The PCR employed 60 Vbeta primers together with 13 Jbeta primers. The repertoire was sequenced with immunoSEQ multiplex PCR; TCRdb's copy has only in-frame clones and lacks some. The table includes about 190,000 clones, around four fifths detected once. Sequencing was done on a sample of PBMCs. The receptors were sampled from a boy aged 2 to 10 in good health and CMV-seronegative.

This chain uses TRBV6-5 with TRBJ1-2, with TRBD1 matching 7 bases. CDR1 is MNHEY, CDR2 SVGAGI, per germline. The CDR3 sequence is 14 residues long. Trimming at V came to 5 bases and at J to 4 bases, leaving 7 bases not matched to a gene. The CDR3 DNA follows: TGTGCCAGCAGTAAACTACAGGGGATCTATGGCTACACCTTC. Its protein is CASSKLQGIYGYTF.

The gene calls are TRBV5-1 and TRBJ1-1; a possible D gene is TRBD1 (5 bases). Germline values: CDR1 SGHRS, CDR2 YFSETQ. This CDR3 has 16 amino acids. V was pared by 0 bases and J by 5 bases, with 17 bases between. The CDR3 loop is CASSLDPGRGGTEAFF. CDR3 sequence (DNA): TGCGCCAGCAGCTTGGACCCAGGGAGGGGTGGGACTGAAGCTTTCTTT.

The table lists this clone with a count of one. The chain carries TRBV5-8 and TRBJ1-1, with 8 bases identical to TRBD1. J gave up 5 bases and V 7 bases, and 13 bases lay outside the gene matches. Germline CDR1 is SGHTS and CDR2 is YDEGEE. The CDR3 has 15 residues. The CDR3 is CASGTPATGVTEAFF. The CDR3 nucleotides read TGTGCCAGCGGCACCCCTGCGACAGGGGTGACTGAAGCTTTCTTT.

V gene TRBV27 combines with J gene TRBJ2-4; the D is unclear. The germline V gene has CDR1 MNHEY and CDR2 SMNVEV (reference sequence). The CDR3 contains 14 residues. The ends were cut back, 10 bases at V and 0 bases at J, with 13 bases in the middle. CDR3 nucleotide sequence: TGTGCCACCGAGGCTACACTAGCCAAAAACATTCAGTACTTC. It is translated as CATEATLAKNIQYF.